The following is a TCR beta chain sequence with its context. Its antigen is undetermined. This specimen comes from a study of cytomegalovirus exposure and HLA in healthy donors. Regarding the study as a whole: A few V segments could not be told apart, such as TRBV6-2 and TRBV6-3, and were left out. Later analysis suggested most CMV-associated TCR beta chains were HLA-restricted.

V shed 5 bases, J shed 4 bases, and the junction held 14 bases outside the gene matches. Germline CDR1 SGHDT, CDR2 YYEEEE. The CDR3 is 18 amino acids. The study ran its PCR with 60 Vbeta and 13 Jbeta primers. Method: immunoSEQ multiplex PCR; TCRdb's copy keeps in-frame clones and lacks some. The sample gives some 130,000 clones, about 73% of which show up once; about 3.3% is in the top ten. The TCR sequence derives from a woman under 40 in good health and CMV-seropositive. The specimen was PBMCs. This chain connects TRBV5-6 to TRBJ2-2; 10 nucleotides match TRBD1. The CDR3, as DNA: TGTGCCAGCAGTCCCGGGACAGGGGCTCCCTGGGTCACCGGGGAGCTGTTTTTT. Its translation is CASSPGTGAPWVTGELFF. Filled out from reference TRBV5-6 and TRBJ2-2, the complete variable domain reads DAGVTQSPTHLIKTRGQQVTLRCSPKSGHDTVSWYQQALGQGPQFIFQYYEEEERQRGNFPDRFSGHQFPNYSSELNVNALLLGDSALYLCASSPGTGAPWVTGELFFGEGSRLTVL.